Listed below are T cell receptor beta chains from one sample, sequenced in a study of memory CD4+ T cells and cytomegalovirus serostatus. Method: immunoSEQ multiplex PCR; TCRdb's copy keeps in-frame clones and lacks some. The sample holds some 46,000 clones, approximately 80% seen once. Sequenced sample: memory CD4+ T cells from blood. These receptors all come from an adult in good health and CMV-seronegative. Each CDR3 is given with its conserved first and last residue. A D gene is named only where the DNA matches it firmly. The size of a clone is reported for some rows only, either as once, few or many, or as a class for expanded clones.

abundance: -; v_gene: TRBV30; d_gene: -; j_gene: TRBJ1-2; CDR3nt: TGTGCCTGGAGTTCGGGGGTGGGTGGCTACACCTTC; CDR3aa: CAWSSGVGGYTF
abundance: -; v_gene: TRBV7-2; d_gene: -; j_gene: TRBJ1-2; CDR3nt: TGTGCCAGCAGCTTAACCCAAAACAGCTACTATGGCTACACCTTC; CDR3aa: CASSLTQNSYYGYTF
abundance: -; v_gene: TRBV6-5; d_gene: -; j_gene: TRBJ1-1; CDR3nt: TGTGCCAGCAGTTACGGGTGGGAAGGTGACACTGAAGCTTTCTTT; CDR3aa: CASSYGWEGDTEAFF
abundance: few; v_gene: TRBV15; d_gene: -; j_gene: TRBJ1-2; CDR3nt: TGTGCCACCAGCAGACGGTTCTCGCGGGGGGTTGGCTACACCTTC; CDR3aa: CATSRRFSRGVGYTF
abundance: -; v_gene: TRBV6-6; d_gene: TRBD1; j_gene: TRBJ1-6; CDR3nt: TGTGCCAGCAGGCCGGGACAGGGAGTCTCACCCCTCCACTTT; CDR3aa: CASRPGQGVSPLHF
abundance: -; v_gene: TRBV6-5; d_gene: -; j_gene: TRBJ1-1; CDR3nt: TGTGCCAGCAGTTACTCGTTCGGGTCAGGGTACACTGAAGCTTTCTTT; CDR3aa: CASSYSFGSGYTEAFF
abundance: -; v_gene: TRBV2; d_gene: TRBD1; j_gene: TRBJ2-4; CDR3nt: TGTGCCAGCAGCCAGACAGGGGTGAACATTCAGTACTTC; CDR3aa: CASSQTGVNIQYF
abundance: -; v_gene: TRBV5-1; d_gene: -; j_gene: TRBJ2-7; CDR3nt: TGCGCCAGCAGCGTAGGGACCCGCTACGAGCAGTACTTC; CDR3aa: CASSVGTRYEQYF
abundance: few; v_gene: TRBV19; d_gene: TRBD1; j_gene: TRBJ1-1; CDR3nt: TGTGCCAGTAGTACACGGACAGGAGTAGGTCGCGCTGAAGCTTTCTTT; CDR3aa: CASSTRTGVGRAEAFF
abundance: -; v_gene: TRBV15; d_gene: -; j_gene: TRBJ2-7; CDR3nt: TGTGCCACCAGGCGAGGATATAGCGAGGACTCCTACGAGCAGTACTTC; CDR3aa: CATRRGYSEDSYEQYF
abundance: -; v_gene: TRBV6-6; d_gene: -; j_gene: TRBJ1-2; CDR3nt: TGTGCCAGCAGTTACAACAGGGCGGTAGGCTACACCTTC; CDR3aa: CASSYNRAVGYTF
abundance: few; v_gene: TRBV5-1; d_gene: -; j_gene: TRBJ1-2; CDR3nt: TGCGCCAGCAGCTTGACAGGCACCTATGGCTACACCTTC; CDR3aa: CASSLTGTYGYTF
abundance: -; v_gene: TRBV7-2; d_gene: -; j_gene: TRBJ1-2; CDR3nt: TGTGCCAGCAGCTTCAGGTCCAGGGGCGAGGAGGGCTACACCTTC; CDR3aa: CASSFRSRGEEGYTF
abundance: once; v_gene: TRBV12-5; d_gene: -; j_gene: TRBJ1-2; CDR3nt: TGTGCTAGTGGTTCAACTGCTTATGTCTCTAACTATGGCTACACCTTC; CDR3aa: CASGSTAYVSNYGYTF
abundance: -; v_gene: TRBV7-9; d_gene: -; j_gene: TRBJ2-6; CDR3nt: TGTGCCAGCAGCGCTCAGGTCACAGTCACCGGGGCCAACGTCCTGACTTTC; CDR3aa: CASSAQVTVTGANVLTF
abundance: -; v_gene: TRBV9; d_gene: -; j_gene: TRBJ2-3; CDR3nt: TGTGCCAGCAGCGTCGGGCAGATTACAGATACGCAGTATTTT; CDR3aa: CASSVGQITDTQYF